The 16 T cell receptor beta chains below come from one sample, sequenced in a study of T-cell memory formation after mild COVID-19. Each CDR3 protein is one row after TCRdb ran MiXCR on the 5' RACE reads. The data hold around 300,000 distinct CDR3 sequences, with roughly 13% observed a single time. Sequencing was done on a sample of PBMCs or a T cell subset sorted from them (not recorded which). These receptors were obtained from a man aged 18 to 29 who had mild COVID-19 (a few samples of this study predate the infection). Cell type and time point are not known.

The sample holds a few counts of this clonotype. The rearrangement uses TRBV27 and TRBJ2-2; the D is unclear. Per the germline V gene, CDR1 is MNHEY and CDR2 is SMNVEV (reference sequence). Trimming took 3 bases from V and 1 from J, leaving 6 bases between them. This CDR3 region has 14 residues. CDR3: CASSFWGNTGELFF. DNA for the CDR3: TGTGCCAGCAGTTTTTGGGGGAACACCGGGGAGCTGTTTTTT.

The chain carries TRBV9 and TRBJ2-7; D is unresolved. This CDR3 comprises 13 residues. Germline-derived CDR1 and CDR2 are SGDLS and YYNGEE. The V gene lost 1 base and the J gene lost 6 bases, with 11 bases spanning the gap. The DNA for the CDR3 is TGTGCCAGCAGCGTAAATCCGGAAGCCGAGCAGTACGTC. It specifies CASSVNPEAEQYV.

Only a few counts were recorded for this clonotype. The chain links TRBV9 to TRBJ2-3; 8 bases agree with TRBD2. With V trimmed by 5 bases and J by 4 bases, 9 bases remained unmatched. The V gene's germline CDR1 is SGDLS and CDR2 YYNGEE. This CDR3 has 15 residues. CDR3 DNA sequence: TGTGCCAGCAGTGGTGGACTAGCCGGCGCAGATACGCAGTATTTT. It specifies CASSGGLAGADTQYF.

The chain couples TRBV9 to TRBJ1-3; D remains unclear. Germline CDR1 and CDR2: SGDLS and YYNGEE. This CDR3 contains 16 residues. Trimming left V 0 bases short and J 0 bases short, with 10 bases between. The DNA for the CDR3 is TGTGCCAGCAGCGTAGGAGGGAGGGCCTCTGGAAACACCATATATTTT. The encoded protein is CASSVGGRASGNTIYF. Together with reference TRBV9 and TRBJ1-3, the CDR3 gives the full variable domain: DSGVTQTPKHLITATGQRVTLRCSPRSGDLSVYWYQQSLDQGLQFLIQYYNGEERAKGNILERFSAQQFPDLHSELNLSSLELGDSALYFCASSVGGRASGNTIYFGEGSWLTVV.

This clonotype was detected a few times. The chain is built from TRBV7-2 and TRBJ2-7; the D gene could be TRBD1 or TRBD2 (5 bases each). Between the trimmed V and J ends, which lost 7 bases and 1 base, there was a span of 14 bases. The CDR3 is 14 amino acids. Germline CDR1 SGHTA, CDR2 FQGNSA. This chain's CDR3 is CASTRDPTSYEQYF. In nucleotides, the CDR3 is TGTGCCAGCACCAGGGACCCCACATCCTACGAGCAGTACTTC.

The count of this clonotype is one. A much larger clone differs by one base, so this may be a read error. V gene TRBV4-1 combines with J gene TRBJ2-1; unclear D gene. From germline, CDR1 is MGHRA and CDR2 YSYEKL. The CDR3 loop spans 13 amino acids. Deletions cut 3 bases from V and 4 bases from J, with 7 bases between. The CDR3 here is CASSHGSYNEQFF. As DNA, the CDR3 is TGCGCCAGCAGCCATGGCAGTTACAATGAGCAGTTCTTC.

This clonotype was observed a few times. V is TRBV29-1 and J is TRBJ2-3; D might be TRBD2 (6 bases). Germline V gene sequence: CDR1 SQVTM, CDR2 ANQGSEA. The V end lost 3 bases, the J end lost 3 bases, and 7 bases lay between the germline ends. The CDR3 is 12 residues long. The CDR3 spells CSVDSGTDTQYF. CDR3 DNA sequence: TGCAGCGTTGACAGCGGGACAGATACGCAGTATTTT.

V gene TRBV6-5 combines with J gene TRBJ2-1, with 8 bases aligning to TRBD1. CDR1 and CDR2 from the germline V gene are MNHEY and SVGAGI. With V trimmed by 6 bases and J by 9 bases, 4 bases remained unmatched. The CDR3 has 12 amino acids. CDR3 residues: CASSIRGLEQFF. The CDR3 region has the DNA TGTGCCAGCAGCATCAGGGGGCTTGAGCAGTTCTTC.

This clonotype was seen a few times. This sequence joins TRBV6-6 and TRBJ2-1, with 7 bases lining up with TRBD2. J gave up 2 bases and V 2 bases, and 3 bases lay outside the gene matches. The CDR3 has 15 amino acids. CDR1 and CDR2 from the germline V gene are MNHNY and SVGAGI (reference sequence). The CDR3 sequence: CASSYGGDPYNEQFF. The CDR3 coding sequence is TGTGCCAGCAGTTACGGGGGGGACCCCTACAATGAGCAGTTCTTC.

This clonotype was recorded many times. The CDR3, as DNA: TGTGCCAGCAGCCCCAGGGTGACGGGCACGCAGTATTTT. The encoded protein is CASSPRVTGTQYF. The gene calls are TRBV7-2 and TRBJ2-3, with TRBD1 as a possible D gene (5 bases). Germline V gives CDR1 SGHTA, CDR2 FQGNSA. Trimming cost V 5 bases and J 9 bases, with 15 bases left between them. This CDR3 has 13 amino acids.

In DNA, the CDR3 is TGTGCCAGCAGCTTGGGATCAGCGGGGTTCAACAATGAGCAGTTCTTC. As protein: CASSLGSAGFNNEQFF. V and J are TRBV7-3 and TRBJ2-1; 7 bases align to TRBD2. Losses at the gene ends were 3 bases for V and 5 bases for J; bases not matched to a gene: 10. The CDR3 is 16 amino acids. Germline CDR1 and CDR2: SGHTA and FQGTGA.

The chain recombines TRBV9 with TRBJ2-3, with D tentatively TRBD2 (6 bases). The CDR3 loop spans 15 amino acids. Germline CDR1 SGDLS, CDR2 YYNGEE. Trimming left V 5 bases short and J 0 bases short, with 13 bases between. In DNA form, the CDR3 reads TGTGCCAGCAGTGGAAGCGGGTCTAGCACAGATACGCAGTATTTT. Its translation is CASSGSGSSTDTQYF.

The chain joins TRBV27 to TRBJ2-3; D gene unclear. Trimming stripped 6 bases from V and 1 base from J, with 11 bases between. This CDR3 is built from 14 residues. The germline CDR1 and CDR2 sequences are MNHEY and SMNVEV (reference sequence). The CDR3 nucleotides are TGTGCCAGCAGCCAATCGGCACGCACAGATACGCAGTATTTT. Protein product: CASSQSARTDTQYF.

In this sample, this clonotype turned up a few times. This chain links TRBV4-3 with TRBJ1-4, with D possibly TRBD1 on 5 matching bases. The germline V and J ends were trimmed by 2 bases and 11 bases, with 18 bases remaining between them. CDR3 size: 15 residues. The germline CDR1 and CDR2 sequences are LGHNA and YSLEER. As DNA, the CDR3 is TGCGCCAGCAGCCAACTCAGGGACGGCCCTGGGAAACTGTTTTTT. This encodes CASSQLRDGPGKLFF.

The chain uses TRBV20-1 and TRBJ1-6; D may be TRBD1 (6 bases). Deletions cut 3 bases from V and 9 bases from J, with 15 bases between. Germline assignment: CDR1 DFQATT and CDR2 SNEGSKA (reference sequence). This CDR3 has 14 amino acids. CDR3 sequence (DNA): TGCAGTGCTAGTCCCGGGGGCGGCGGTTCACCCCTCCACTTT. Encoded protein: CSASPGGGGSPLHF.

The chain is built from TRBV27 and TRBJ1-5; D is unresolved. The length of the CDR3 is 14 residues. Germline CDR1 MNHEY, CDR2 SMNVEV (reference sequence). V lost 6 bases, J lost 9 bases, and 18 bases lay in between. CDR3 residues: CASRMDVVGGPQHF. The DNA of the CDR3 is TGTGCCAGCAGAATGGACGTCGTCGGAGGGCCCCAGCATTTT.